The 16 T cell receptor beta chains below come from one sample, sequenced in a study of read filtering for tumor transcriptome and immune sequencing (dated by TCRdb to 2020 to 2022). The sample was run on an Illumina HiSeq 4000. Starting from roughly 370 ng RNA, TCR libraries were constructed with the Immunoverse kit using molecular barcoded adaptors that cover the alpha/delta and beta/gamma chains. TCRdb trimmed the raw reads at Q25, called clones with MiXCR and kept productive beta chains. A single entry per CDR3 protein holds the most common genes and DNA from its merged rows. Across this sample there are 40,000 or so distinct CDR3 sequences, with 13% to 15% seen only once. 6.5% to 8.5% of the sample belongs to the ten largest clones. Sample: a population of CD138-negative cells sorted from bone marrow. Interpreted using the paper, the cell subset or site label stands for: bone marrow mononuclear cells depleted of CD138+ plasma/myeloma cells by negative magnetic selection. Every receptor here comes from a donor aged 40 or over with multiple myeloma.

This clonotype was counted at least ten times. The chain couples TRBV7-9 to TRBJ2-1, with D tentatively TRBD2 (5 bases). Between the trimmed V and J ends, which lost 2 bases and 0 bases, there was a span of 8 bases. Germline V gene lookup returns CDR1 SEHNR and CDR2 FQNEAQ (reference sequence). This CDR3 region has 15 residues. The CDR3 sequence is CASSLTGSSYNEQFF. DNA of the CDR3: TGTGCCAGCAGCTTAACGGGGAGCTCCTACAATGAGCAGTTCTTC.

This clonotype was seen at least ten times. The CDR3 protein is CASSLNSYSNTGELFF. Here the CDR3 DNA reads TGTGCCAGCAGCTTAAACAGTTATTCGAACACCGGGGAGCTGTTTTTT. The chain couples TRBV7-9 to TRBJ2-2, with D uncertain. This CDR3 region has 16 residues. The germline V gene encodes CDR1 SEHNR and CDR2 FQNEAQ (reference sequence). V shed 2 bases and J shed 0 bases, with 10 bases lying between them.

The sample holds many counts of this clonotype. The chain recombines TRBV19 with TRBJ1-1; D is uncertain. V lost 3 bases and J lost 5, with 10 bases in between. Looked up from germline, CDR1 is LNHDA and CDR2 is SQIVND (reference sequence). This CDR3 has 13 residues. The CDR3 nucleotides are TGTGCCAGTAGTATTGATAAGGCTACTGAAGCTTTCTTT. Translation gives CASSIDKATEAFF. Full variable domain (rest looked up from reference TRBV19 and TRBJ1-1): DGGITQSPKYLFRKEGQNVTLSCEQNLNHDAMYWYRQDPGQGLRLIYYSQIVNDFQKGDIAEGYSVSREKKESFPLTVTSAQKNPTAFYLCASSIDKATEAFFGQGTRLTVV.

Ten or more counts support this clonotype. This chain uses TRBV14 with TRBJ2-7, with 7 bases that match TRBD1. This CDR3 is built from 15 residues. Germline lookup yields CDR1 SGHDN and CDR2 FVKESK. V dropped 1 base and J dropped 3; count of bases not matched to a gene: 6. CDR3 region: CASSQGLSGGYEQYF. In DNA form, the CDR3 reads TGTGCCAGCAGCCAAGGTCTGTCAGGGGGCTACGAGCAGTACTTC. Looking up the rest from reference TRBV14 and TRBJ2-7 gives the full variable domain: EAGVTQFPSHSVIEKGQTVTLRCDPISGHDNLYWYRRVMGKEIKFLLHFVKESKQDESGMPNNRFLAERTGGTYSTLKVQPAELEDSGVYFCASSQGLSGGYEQYFGPGTRLTVT.

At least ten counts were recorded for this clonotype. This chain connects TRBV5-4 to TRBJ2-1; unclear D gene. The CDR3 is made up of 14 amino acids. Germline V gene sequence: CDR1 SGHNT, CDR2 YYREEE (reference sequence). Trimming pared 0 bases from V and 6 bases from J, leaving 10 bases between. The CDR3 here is CASSLVGAGNEQFF. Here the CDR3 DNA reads TGTGCCAGCAGCTTGGTCGGTGCAGGCAATGAGCAGTTCTTC.

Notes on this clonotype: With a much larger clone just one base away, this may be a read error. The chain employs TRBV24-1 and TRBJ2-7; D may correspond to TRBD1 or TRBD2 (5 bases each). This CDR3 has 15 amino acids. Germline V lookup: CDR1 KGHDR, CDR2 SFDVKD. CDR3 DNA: TGTGTCACCAGCCCCGGTCCAGGGAGCTCCTACGAGCAGTACTTC. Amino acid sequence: CVTSPGPGSSYEQYF.

The CDR3 protein is CASSRQGRWTEAFF. The CDR3, as DNA: TGTGCCAGCAGCCGACAGGGACGGTGGACTGAAGCTTTCTTT. The chain has TRBV12-3 or TRBV12-4 and TRBJ1-1, with 7 nucleotides matching TRBD1. The CDR3 spans 14 residues. V lost 6 bases, J lost 5 bases, and 9 bases stayed unmatched.

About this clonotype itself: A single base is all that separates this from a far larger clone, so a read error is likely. In nucleotides, the CDR3 is TGTGCCAACAGCTTAGCAGTCCAGTCGGAGGCTTTCTTT. Translated: CANSLAVQSEAFF. The J gene is TRBJ1-1, the V gene TRBV7-2; the D is unclear. The CDR3 totals 13 residues. Germline-derived CDR1 and CDR2 are SGHTA and FQGNSA.

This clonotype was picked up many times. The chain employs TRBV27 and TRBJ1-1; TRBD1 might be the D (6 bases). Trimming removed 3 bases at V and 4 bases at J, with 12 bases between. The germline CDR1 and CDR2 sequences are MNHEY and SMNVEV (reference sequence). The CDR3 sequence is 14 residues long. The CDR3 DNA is TGTGCCAGCAGTTTCGGGGGGCGGGGCACTGAAGCTTTCTTT. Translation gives CASSFGGRGTEAFF.

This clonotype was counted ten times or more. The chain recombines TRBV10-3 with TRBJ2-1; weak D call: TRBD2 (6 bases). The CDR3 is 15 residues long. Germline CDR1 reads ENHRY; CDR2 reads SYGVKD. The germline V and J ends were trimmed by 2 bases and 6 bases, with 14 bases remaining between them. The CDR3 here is CAISEMGLPSNEQFF. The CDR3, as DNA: TGTGCCATCAGTGAGATGGGACTCCCTTCCAATGAGCAGTTCTTC.

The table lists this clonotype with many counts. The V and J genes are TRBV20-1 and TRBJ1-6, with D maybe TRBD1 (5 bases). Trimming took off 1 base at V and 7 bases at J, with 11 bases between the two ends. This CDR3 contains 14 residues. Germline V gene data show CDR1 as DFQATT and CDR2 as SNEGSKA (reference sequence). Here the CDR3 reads CSARAGQGNSPLHF. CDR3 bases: TGCAGTGCTAGAGCCGGCCAGGGAAATTCACCCCTCCACTTT.

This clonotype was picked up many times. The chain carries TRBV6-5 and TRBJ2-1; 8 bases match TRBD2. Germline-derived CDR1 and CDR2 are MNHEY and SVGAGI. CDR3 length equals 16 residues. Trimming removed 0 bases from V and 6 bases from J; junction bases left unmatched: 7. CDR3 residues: CASSYSGGGLGNEQFF. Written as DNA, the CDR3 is TGTGCCAGCAGTTACTCCGGCGGGGGGCTAGGCAATGAGCAGTTCTTC.

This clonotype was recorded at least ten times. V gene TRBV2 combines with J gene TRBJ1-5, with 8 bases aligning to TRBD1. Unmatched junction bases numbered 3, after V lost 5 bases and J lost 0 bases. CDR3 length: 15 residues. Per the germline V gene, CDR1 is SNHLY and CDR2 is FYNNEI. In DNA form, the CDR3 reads TGTGCCAGCAGTAAGACAGGGGATAGCAATCAGCCCCAGCATTTT. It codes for CASSKTGDSNQPQHF. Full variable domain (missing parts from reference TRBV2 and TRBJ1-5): EPEVTQTPSHQVTQMGQEVILRCVPISNHLYFYWYRQILGQKVEFLVSFYNNEISEKSEIFDDQFSVERPDGSNFTLKIRSTKLEDSAMYFCASSKTGDSNQPQHFGDGTRLSIL.

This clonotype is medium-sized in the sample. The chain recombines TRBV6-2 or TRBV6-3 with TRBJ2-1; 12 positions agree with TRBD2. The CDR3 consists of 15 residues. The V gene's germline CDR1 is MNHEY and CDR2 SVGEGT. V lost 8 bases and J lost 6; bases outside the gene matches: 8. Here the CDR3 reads CASASGGGPGNEQFF. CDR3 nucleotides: TGTGCCAGCGCTAGCGGGGGGGGCCCAGGCAATGAGCAGTTCTTC.

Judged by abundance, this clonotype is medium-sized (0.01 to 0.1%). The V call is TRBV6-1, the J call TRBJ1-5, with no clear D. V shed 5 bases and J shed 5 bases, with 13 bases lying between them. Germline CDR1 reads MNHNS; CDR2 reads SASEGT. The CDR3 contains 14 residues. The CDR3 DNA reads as TGTGCCAGCAGTCGGAATAGGGAACATCAGCCCCAGCATTTT. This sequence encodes CASSRNREHQPQHF.

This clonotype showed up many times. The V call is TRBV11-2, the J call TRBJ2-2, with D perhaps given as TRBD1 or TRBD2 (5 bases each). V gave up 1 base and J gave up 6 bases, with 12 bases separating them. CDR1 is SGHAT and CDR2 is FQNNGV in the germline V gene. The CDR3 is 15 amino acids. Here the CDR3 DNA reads TGTGCCAGCAGCTTAGGGGGGACCGTTCCCGGGGAGCTGTTTTTT. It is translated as CASSLGGTVPGELFF.